This T cell receptor (beta chain) emerged from a study of cytomegalovirus exposure and HLA in healthy donors. Findings of the study overall: One variant, a missense change in DCLRE1C, was linked in a later analysis to TCR beta V- and J-gene trimming. Among TCR beta chains of equal frequency, HLA-associated ones were more clonally expanded in a later analysis.

This CDR3 has 12 amino acids. Germline loops: CDR1 SGHAT, CDR2 FQNNGV. J lost 7 bases, V lost 6 bases, and 2 bases had no gene match. PCR involved 60 Vbeta and 13 Jbeta primers. Data came from immunoSEQ multiplex PCR; TCRdb stores just in-frame clones and leaves some out. The sample shows 95,000 to 150,000 clones, roughly four fifths of them seen only once. This clone was seen once. The antigen is not known. The rearrangement joins TRBV11-2 to TRBJ2-1; 8 bases align to TRBD2. This TCR came from a man in his forties in good health and CMV-seronegative. The sequencing sample was made of PBMCs. The CDR3 reads CASSSGANEQFF. CDR3 bases: TGTGCCAGCAGTAGCGGGGCGAATGAGCAGTTCTTC.